This T cell receptor (beta chain) was identified during a study of long-term antiretroviral therapy in people with HIV. Study-level background: Some samples came about a decade before the 2015 immediate-ART recommendation, and these were the earliest.

This CDR3 comprises 14 residues. V was cut by 4 bases and J by 7 bases, with 17 bases left in between. Germline V CDR1 and CDR2: LNHNV, YYDKDF (reference sequence). As concerns this clone: No antigen is known for it.

Treatment of all HIV participants took place in the United States. Study observations and caveats: Post-ART, diversity grew, though it stayed under transplant donor control levels.

It was version v3.0 of the immunoSEQ assay that was run at survey level. Only in-frame clones appear in the TCRdb table, and some are missing; sequencing was by immunoSEQ multiplex PCR. In the table there are 17,000 or so clones, approximately 82% of which are singletons. The sequencing used unsorted PBMCs, collected 0.3 years before starting antiretroviral therapy. This TCR was recovered from a man aged 50 to 60 with HIV. The V call is TRBV15, the J call TRBJ2-7, with D perhaps given as TRBD1 or TRBD2 (5 bases each). DNA of the CDR3: TGTGCCACCAGCACCGGTCGGGACCCCCGGGAGCAGTACTTC. This gives the protein CATSTGRDPREQYF.